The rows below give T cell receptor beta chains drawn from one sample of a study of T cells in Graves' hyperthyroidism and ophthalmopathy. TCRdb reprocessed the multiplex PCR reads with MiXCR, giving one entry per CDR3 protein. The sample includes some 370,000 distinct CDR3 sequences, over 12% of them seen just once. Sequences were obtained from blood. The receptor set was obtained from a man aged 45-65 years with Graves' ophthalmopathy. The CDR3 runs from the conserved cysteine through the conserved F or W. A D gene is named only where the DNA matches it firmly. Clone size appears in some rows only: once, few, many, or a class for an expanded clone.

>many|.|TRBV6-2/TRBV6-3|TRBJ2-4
TGTGCCAGCAGTTACTACGATTACGCATCCGACGGTGCACTAGCCAAAAACATTCAGTACTTC
CASSYYDYASDGALAKNIQYF
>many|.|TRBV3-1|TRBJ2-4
TGTGCCAGCAGCCAAGAAGGCAGATTAAACATTCAGTACTTC
CASSQEGRLNIQYF
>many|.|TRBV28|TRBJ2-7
TGTGCCAGCAGTTATGTAGGATCCTACGAGCAGTACTTC
CASSYVGSYEQYF
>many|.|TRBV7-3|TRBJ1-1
TGTGCCAGCAGCCGAGGACGGACACCGACTGAAGCTTTCTTT
CASSRGRTPTEAFF
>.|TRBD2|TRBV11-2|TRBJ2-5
TGTGCCAGCAGCTCTTTACTAGCGGGAGGGCAAGAGACCCAGTACTTC
CASSSLLAGGQETQYF
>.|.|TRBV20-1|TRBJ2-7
TGCAGTGCTAGAGATGTTGGGAGAGCCTACGGGCAGTACTTC
CSARDVGRAYGQYF
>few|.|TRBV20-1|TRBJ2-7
TGCAGTGCGACAGACGGTTCCTACGAGCAGTACTTC
CSATDGSYEQYF
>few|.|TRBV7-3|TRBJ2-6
TGTGCCAGCAGCATTCACTCTGGGGCCAACGTCCTGACTTTC
CASSIHSGANVLTF
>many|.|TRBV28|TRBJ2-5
TGTGCCAGCAGTTTCGGTGGGGTTTTGACTTTAGAGACCCAGTACTTC
CASSFGGVLTLETQYF
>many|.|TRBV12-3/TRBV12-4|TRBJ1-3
TGTGCCAGCAGTTCTCACGGGGAAAACACCATATATTTT
CASSSHGENTIYF
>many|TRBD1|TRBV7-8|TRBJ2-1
TGTGCCAGCAGCTTGGGACAGATGGCAAGTGAGCAGTTCTTC
CASSLGQMASEQFF
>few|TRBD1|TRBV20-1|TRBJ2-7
TGCAGTGCTAAGGGGACAGAACTCACCTACGAGCAGTACTTC
CSAKGTELTYEQYF
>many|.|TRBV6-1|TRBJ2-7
TGTGCCAGCAGTTTTGCAGCGGAGTACGAGCAGTACTTC
CASSFAAEYEQYF
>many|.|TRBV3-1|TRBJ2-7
TGTGCCAGCAGCCAAGACGGGCGGCTCGCCGAGCAGTACTTC
CASSQDGRLAEQYF
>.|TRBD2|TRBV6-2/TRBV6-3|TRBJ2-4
TGTGCCAGCAGGACGACTAGCGGAGGGGGGAGGATAGCCAAAAACATTCAGTACTTC
CASRTTSGGGRIAKNIQYF
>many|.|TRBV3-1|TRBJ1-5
TGTGCCAGCAGCCAAGATGGGCCGGAGTTCGGCAATCAGCCCCAGCATTTT
CASSQDGPEFGNQPQHF
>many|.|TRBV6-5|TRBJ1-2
TGTGCCAGCAGTTACATTGGGGTCAGCTATGGCTACACCTTC
CASSYIGVSYGYTF
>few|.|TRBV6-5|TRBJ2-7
TGTGCCAGCAGTTACGGGCAGGGGTCTACCTACGAGCAGTACTTC
CASSYGQGSTYEQYF
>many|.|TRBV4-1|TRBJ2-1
TGCGCCAGCAGCCAACGACTAGAAACCGTTAATGAGCAGTTCTTC
CASSQRLETVNEQFF
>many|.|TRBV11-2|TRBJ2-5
TGTGCCAGCAGAAGGGGGGGGGAGACCCAGTACTTC
CASRRGGETQYF
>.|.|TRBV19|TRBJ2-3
TGTGCCAGTAGCCCGGATGGGAGCAGCACAGATACGCAGTATTTT
CASSPDGSSTDTQYF
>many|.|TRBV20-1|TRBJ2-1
TGCAGTCTACGCCCAGTAGAAATTGACAATGAGCAGTTCTTC
CSLRPVEIDNEQFF
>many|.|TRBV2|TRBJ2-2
TGTGCCAGCAGTGAAGCTGGTTCCGGGGAGCTGTTTTTT
CASSEAGSGELFF
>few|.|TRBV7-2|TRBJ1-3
TGTGCCAGCAGCTTAGAACCCATATTGTTCTCTGGAAACACCATATATTTT
CASSLEPILFSGNTIYF
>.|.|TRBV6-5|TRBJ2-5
TGTGCCAGCAGTTACTCGATTCGGGGGCTAACTGAGACCCAGTACTTC
CASSYSIRGLTETQYF
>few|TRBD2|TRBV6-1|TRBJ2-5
TGTGCCAGCAGACCCATTCTGGGGCAGGGCCTAGCGGGAGCTGAGGAGACCCAGTACTTC
CASRPILGQGLAGAEETQYF
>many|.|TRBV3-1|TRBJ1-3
TGTGCCAGCAGCCAGAAAGGACCTAACTCTGGAAACACCATATATTTT
CASSQKGPNSGNTIYF
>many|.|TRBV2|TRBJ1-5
TGTGCCAGCAGAAACGACAATAATAGCAATCAGCCCCAGCATTTT
CASRNDNNSNQPQHF
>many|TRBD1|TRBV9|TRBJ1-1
TGTGCCAGCAGAAAGACAGGGGGGGACACTGAAGCTTTCTTT
CASRKTGGDTEAFF
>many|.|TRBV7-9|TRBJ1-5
TGTGCCAGCAGCTCCATCGTTGGGGCAGAGAATCAGCCCCAGCATTTT
CASSSIVGAENQPQHF
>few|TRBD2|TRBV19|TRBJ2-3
TGTGCCAGTAGTATACCCCGGGAACTAGCGGGCACAGATACGCAGTATTTT
CASSIPRELAGTDTQYF
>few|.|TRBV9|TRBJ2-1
TGTGCCAGCAGCGTAGATGCACTTTACAATGAGCAGTTCTTC
CASSVDALYNEQFF
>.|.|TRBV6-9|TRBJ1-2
TGTGCCAGCAGTTTTGGGGGGGGGCGTGGCTACACCTTC
CASSFGGGRGYTF
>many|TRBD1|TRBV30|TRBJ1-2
TGTGCCTGGGCCTCGGACAGGGTTTGGGGCTACACCTTC
CAWASDRVWGYTF
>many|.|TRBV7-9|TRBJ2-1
TGTGCCAGCAGCCCCAGTACATTGATCAATGAGCAGTTCTTC
CASSPSTLINEQFF
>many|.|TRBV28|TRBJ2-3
.
CASSSSGLAGPGDTQYF
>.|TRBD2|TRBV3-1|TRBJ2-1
TGTGCCAGCAGCCAAAGAGCGGGGGCGAATAAGCAGTTCTTC
CASSQRAGANKQFF
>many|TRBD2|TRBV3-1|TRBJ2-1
TGTGCCAGCAGCCAAGTAGCGGGACTGTCAATCGGTGAGCAGTTCTTC
CASSQVAGLSIGEQFF
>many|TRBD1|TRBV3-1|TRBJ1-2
TGTGCCAGCAGCGCAGGGGGATTCTATGGCTACACCTTC
CASSAGGFYGYTF
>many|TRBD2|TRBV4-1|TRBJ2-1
TGCGCCAGCAGCCAAGATCGACTAGCGGGAGCTGGGAATGAGCAGTTCTTC
CASSQDRLAGAGNEQFF
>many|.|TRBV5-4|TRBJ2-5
TGTGCCAGCAGCTTTAGTACCAAGACCCAGTACTTC
CASSFSTKTQYF
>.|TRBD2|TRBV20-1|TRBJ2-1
TGCAGTGCCCGAACGCGGGAGAAATACAATGAGCAGTTCTTC
CSARTREKYNEQFF
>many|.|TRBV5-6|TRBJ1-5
TGTGCCAGCAGCCCCGGGGGTCGGGGCAATCAGCCCCAGCATTTT
CASSPGGRGNQPQHF
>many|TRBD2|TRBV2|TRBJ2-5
TGTGCCAGCAGAATAGGGACTAGCGGGAGGGAGACCCAGTACTTC
CASRIGTSGRETQYF
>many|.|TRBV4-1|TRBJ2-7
TGCGCCAGCAGCCAAGATCCAGGTCTCTCCTACGAGCAGTACTTC
CASSQDPGLSYEQYF
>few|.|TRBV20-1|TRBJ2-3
TGCAGTGTAACGCCTTATACCCCAGATACGCAGTATTTT
CSVTPYTPDTQYF
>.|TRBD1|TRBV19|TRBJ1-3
TGTGCCAGTAGTAAAACAACCGAGGGACAGGCGGGAAACACCATATATTTT
CASSKTTEGQAGNTIYF